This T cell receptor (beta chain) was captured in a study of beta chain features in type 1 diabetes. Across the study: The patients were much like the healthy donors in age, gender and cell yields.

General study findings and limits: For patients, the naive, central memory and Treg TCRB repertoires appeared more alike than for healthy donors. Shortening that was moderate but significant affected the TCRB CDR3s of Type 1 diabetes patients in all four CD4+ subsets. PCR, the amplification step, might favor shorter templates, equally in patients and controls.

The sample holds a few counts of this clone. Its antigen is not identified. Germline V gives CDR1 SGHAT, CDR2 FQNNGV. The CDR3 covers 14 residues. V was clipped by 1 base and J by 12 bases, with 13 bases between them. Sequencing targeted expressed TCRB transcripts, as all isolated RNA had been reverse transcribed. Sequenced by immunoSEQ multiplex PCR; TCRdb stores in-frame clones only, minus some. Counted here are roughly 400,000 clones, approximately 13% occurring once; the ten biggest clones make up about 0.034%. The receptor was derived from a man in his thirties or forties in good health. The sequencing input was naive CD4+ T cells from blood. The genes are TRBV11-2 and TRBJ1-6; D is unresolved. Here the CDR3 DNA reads TGTGCCAGCAGCTTAGGGTTGCAGAATGGACCCCTCCACTTT. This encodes CASSLGLQNGPLHF.